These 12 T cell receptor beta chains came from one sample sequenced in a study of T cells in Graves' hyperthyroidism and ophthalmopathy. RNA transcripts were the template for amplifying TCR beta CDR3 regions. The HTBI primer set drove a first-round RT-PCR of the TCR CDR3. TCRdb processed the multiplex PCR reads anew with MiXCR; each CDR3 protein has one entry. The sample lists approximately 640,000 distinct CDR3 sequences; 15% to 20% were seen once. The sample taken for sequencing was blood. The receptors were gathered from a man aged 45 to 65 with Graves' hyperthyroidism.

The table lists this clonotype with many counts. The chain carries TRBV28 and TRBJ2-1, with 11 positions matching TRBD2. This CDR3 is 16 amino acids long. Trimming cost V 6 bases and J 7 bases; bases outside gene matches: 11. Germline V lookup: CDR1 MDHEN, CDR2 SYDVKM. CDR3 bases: TGTGCCAGCAGCTCCGGGACTAGCGGAGGTAGGAATGAGCAGTTCTTC. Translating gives CASSSGTSGGRNEQFF.

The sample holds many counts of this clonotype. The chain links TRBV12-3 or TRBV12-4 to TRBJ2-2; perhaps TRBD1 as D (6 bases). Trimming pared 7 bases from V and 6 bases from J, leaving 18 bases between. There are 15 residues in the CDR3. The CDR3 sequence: CASTKILGGAGELFF. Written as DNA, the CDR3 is TGTGCCAGCACCAAAATCCTTGGGGGCGCCGGGGAGCTGTTTTTT.

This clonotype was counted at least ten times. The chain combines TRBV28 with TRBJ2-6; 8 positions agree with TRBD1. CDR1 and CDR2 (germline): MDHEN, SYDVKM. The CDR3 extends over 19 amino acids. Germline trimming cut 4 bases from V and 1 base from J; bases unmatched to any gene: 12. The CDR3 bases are TGTGCCAGCAGTTCCTGGACAGGGATTATTATTTCTGGGGCCAACGTCCTGACTTTC. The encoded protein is CASSSWTGIIISGANVLTF.

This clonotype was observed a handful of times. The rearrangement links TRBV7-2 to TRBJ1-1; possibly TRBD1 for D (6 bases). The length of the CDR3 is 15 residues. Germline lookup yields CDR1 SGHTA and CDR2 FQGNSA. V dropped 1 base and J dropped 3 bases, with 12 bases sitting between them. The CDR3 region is CASSLGQPGDTEAFF. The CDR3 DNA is TGTGCCAGCAGCTTAGGTCAGCCAGGGGACACTGAAGCTTTCTTT.

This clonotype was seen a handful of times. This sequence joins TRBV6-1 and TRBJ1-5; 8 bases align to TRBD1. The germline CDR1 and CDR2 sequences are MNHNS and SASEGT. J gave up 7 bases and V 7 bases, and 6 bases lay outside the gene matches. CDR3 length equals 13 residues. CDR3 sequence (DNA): TGTGCCAGCAACTCACAGGGGGACCAGCCCCAGCATTTT. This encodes CASNSQGDQPQHF.

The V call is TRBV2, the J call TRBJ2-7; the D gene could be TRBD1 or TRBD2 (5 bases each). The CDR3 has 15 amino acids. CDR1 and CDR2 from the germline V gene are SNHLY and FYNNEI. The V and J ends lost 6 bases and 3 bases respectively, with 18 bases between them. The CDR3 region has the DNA TGTGCCAGCAGCCTTGCCGGGGCAGAAAGCTACGAGCAGTACTTC. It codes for CASSLAGAESYEQYF.

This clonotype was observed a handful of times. In DNA, the CDR3 is TGCGCCAGCAGCCAAGTTTCGGGAGGATCCTACAATGAGCAGTTCTTC. Its protein product is CASSQVSGGSYNEQFF. The genes are TRBV4-3 and TRBJ2-1; 7 bases fit TRBD2. Per the germline V gene, CDR1 is LGHNA and CDR2 is YSLEER. CDR3 size: 16 residues. Losses at the gene ends were 1 base for V and 1 base for J; bases not matched to a gene: 4.

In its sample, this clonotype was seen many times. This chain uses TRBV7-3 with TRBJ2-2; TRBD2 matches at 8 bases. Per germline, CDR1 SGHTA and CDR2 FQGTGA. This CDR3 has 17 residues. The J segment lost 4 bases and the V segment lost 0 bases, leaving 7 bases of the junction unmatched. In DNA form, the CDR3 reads TGTGCCAGCAGCTTAACGTACGGGAGGGCGCTCACCGGGGAGCTGTTTTTT. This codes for CASSLTYGRALTGELFF.

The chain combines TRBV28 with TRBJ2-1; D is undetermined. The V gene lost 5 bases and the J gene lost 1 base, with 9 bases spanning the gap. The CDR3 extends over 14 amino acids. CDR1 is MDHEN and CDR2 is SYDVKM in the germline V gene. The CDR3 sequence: CASSRALSYNEQFF. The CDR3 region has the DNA TGTGCCAGCAGTAGAGCTCTTTCCTACAATGAGCAGTTCTTC.

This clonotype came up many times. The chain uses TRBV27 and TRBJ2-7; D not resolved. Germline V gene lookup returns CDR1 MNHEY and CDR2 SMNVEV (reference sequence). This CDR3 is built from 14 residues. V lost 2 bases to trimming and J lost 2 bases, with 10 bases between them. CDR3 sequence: CASSLTGGAYEQYF. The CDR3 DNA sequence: TGTGCCAGCAGTTTAACTGGCGGAGCCTACGAGCAGTACTTC.

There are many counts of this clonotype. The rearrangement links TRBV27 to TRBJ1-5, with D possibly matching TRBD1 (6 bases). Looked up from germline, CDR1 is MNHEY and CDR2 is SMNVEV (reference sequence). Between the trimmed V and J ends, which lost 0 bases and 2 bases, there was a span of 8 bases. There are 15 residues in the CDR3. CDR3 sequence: CASSLSTGGNQPQHF. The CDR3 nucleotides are TGTGCCAGCAGTTTATCGACAGGCGGCAATCAGCCCCAGCATTTT.

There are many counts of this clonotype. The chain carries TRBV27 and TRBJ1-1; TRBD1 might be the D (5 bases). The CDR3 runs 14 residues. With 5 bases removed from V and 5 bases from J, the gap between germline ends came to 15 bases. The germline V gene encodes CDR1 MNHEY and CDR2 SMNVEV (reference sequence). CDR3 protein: CASSPGTAITEAFF. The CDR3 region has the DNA TGTGCCAGCAGTCCCGGGACCGCGATTACTGAAGCTTTCTTT.